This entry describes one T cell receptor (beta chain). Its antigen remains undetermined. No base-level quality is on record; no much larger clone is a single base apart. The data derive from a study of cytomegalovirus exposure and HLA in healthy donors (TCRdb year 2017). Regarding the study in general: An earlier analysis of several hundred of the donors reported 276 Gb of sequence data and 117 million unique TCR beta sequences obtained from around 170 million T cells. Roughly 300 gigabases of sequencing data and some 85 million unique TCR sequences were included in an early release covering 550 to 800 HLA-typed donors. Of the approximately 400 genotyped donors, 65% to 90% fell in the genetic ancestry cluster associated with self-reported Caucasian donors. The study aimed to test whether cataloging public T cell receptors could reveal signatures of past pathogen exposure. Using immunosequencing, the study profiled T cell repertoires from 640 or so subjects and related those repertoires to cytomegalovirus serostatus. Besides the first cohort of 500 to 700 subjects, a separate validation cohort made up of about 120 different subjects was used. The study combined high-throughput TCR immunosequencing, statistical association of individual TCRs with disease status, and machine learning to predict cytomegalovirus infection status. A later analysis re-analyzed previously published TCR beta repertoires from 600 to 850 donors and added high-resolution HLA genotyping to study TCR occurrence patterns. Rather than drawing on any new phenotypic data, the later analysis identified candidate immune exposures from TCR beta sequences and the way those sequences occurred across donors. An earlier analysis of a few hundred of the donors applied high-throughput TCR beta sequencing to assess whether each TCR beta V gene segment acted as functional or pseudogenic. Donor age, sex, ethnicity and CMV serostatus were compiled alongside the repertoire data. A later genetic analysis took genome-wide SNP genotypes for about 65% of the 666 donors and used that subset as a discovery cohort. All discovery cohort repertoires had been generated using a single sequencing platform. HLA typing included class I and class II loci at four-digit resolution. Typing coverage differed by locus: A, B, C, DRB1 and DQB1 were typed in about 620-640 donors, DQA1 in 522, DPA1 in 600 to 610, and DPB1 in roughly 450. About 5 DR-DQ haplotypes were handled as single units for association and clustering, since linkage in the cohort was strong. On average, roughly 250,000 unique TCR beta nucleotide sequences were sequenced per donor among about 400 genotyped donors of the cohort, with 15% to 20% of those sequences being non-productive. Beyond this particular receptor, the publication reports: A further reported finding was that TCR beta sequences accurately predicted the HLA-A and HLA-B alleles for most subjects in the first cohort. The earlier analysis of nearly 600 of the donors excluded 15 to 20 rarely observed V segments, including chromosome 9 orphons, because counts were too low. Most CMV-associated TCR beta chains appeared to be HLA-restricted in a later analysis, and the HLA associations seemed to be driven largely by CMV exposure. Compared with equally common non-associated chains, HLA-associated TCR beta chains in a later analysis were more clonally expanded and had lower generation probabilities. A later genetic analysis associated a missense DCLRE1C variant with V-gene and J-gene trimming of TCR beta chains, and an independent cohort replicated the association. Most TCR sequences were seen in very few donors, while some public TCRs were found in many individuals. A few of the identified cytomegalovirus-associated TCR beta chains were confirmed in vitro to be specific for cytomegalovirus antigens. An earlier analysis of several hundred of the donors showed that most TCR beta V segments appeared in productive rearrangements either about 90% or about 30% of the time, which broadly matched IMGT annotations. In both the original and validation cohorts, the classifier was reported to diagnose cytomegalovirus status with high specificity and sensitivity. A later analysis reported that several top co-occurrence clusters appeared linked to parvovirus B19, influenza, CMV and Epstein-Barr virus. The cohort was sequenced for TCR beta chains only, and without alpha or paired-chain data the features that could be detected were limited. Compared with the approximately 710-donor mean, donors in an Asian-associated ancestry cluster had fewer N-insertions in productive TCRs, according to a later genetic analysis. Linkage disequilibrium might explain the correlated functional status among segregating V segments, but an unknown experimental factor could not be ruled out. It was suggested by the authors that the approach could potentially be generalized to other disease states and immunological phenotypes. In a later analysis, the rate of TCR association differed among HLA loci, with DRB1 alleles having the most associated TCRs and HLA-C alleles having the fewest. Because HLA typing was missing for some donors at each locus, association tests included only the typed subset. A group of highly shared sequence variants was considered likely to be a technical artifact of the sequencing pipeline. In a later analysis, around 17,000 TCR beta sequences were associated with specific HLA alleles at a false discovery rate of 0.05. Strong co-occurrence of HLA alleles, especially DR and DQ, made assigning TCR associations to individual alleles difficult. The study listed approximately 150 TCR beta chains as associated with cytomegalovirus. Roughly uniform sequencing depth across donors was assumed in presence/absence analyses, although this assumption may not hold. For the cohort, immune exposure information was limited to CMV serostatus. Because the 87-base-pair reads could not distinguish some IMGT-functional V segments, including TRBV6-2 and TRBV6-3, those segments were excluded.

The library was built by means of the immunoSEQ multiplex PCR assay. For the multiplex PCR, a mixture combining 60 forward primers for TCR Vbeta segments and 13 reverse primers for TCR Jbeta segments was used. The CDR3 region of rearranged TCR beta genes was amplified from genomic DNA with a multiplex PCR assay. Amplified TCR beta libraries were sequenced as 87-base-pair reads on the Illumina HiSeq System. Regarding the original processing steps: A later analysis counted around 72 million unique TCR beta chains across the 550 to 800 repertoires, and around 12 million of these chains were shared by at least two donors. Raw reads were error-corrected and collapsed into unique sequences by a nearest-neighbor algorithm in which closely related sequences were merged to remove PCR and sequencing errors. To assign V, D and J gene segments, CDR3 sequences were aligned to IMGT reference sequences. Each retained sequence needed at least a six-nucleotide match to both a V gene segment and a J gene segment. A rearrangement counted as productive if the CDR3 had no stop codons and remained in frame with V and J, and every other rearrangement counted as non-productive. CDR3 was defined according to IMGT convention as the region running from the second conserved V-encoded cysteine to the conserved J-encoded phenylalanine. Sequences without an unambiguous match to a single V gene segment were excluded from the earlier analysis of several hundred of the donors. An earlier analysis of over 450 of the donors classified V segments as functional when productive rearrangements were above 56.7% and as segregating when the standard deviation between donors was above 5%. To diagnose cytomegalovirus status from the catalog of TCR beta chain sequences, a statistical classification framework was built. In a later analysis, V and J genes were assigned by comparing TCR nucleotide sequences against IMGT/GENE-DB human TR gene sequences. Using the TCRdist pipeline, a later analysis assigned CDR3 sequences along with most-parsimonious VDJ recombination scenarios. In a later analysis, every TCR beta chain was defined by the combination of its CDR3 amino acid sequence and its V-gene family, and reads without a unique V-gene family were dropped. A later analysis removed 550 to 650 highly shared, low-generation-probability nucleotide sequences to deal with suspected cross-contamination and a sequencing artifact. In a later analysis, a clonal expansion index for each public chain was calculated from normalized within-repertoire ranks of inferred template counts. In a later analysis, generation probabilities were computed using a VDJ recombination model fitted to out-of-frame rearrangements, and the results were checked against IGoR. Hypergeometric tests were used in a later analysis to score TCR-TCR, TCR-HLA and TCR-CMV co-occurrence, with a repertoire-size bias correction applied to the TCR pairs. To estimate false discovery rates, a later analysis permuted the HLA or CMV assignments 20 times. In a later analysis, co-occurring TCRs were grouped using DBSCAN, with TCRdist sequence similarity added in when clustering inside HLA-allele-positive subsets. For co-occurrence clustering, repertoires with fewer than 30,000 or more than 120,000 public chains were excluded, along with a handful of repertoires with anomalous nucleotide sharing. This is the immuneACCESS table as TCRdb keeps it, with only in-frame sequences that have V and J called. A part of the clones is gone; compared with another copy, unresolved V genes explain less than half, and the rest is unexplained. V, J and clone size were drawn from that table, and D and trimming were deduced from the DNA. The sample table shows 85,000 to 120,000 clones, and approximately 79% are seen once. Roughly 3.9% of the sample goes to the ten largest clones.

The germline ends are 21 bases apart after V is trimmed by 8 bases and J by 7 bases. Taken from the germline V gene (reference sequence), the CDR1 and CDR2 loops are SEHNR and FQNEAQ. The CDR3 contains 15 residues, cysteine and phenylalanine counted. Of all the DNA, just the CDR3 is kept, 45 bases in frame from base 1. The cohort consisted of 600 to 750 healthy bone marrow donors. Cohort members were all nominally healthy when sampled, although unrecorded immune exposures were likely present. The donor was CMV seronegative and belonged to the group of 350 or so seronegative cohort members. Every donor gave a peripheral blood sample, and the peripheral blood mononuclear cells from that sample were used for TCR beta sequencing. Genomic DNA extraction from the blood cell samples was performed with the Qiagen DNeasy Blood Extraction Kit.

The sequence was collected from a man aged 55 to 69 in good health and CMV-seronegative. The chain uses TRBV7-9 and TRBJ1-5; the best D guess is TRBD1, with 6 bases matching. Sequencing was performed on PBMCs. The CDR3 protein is CASSTGQGHGQPQHF. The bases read TGTGCCAGCTCTACCGGCCAGGGGCATGGGCAGCCCCAGCATTTT.